This is a list of T cell receptor beta chains from one sample in a study of blood T cell repertoires in COVID-19. Assay: immunoSEQ multiplex PCR; the TCRdb copy retains only in-frame clones and omits some. Among 250,000 to 350,000 clones, over 75% were seen once, and the ten largest hold 6.8%. Sequencing was done on a sample of peripheral blood. The receptors derive from a woman aged 30 to 39 with COVID-19, enrolled during active disease. CDR3s include the opening cysteine and the closing phenylalanine or tryptophan. A D gene is named only where the DNA matches it firmly. The size of a clone is reported for some rows only, either as once, few or many, or as a class for expanded clones.

size	J	V	D	DNA	CDR3
NA	TRBJ1-1	TRBV9	NA	TGTGCCAGCAGCGTAGGTCCAGGGTCTGGTGAAGCTTTCTTT	CASSVGPGSGEAFF
NA	TRBJ1-6	TRBV10-2	TRBD1	TGCGCCAGCAGTGATCAGGCGCCAGGGGGATCACCCCTCCACTTT	CASSDQAPGGSPLHF
NA	TRBJ1-1	TRBV5-1	NA	TGCGCCAGCAGCCGGCGCAGCGGATCTGAAGCTTTCTTT	CASSRRSGSEAFF
NA	TRBJ2-5	TRBV9	NA	TGTGCCAGCAGCGTAGTCCCGCAAGAGACCCAGTACTTC	CASSVVPQETQYF
NA	TRBJ1-6	TRBV30	NA	TGTGCCTGGAGTGGACAATATAATTCACCCCTCCACTTT	CAWSGQYNSPLHF
NA	TRBJ2-4	TRBV14	NA	TGTGCCAGCAGCCAAGAAACAGGTCTAGGAGCCAAAAACATTCAGTACTTC	CASSQETGLGAKNIQYF
few	TRBJ2-5	TRBV9	TRBD1	TGTGCCAGCAGCGTAGACCAGGGGGCAAAGGAGACCCAGTACTTC	CASSVDQGAKETQYF
once	TRBJ2-2	TRBV29-1	NA	TGCAGCGTTGAAGAACTTCCCGGGGAGCTGTTTTTT	CSVEELPGELFF
NA	TRBJ1-6	TRBV28	TRBD1	TGTGCCAGCAGTTTTTTACAGGGGGCTTCTTCACCCCTCCACTTT	CASSFLQGASSPLHF
NA	TRBJ1-3	TRBV10-3	TRBD1	TGTGCCATCAGCTGGGACAGTTCCTCTGGAAACACCATATATTTT	CAISWDSSSGNTIYF
few	TRBJ2-1	TRBV5-4	NA	TGTGCCAGCAGCTTGGACTTAGGGGCCGGTTACAATGAGCAGTTCTTC	CASSLDLGAGYNEQFF
NA	TRBJ2-1	TRBV5-5	NA	TGTGCCAGCAGCCTTAGCGGCCCATCCTACAATGAGCAGTTCTTC	CASSLSGPSYNEQFF
NA	TRBJ2-7	TRBV5-6	TRBD1	TGTGCCAGCAGCTTTATATCAGGGGGCAGAAACGAGCAGTACTTC	CASSFISGGRNEQYF
NA	TRBJ2-5	TRBV10-3	NA	TGTGCCATCAGTGGACTACAAGAGACCCAGTACTTC	CAISGLQETQYF
medium-sized	TRBJ2-1	TRBV5-1	TRBD1	TGCGCCAGCAGCCTGACAGGGTCACATGAGCAGTTCTTC	CASSLTGSHEQFF
NA	TRBJ1-5	TRBV30	NA	TGTGCCTGGAGCGAAATGGGACATAGCAATCAGCCCCAGCATTTT	CAWSEMGHSNQPQHF
NA	TRBJ2-7	TRBV30	TRBD1	TGTGCCTGGACCACAGGGGTCCGGGGCTCCTACGAGCAGTACTTC	CAWTTGVRGSYEQYF
NA	TRBJ2-1	TRBV19	NA	TGTGCCAGTAGTATGGGCGGGATTTCCTACAATGAGCAGTTCTTC	CASSMGGISYNEQFF
few	TRBJ1-6	TRBV14	NA	TGTGCCAGCAGCCAAGACGCCCTGAGCTCCTATAATTCACCCCTCCACTTT	CASSQDALSSYNSPLHF
NA	TRBJ2-2	TRBV12-2	NA	TGTGCAAGTCGCTTAGGCAGGGACAGGGGGAACACCGGGGAGCTGTTTTTT	CASRLGRDRGNTGELFF
NA	TRBJ1-5	TRBV29-1	NA	TGCAGCGTTGAGGAGGAGACAGGCCCCAATCAGCCCCAGCATTTT	CSVEEETGPNQPQHF
NA	TRBJ1-1	TRBV28	NA	TGTGCCAGCAGCCGCACAGGAAGGAACACTGAAGCTTTCTTT	CASSRTGRNTEAFF
NA	TRBJ2-7	TRBV4-2	TRBD1	TGTGCCAGCAGCCAAGGGGGACAGAACTACGAGCAGTACTTC	CASSQGGQNYEQYF
NA	TRBJ1-2	TRBV5-1	NA	TGCGCCAGCAGCTTAAGTTCCCCCGGGGAAGGCGGCTACACCTTC	CASSLSSPGEGGYTF
once	TRBJ1-5	TRBV30	TRBD1	TGTGCCTGGAGAGATACAGGGGACCATCAGCCCCAGCATTTT	CAWRDTGDHQPQHF
NA	TRBJ1-1	TRBV29-1	NA	TGCAGCGTCCCTTTCGACAGCCCGAACACTGAAGCTTTCTTT	CSVPFDSPNTEAFF
once	TRBJ1-6	TRBV28	NA	TGTGCCAGCAGTTTATGGCAGGATAATTCACCCCTCCACTTT	CASSLWQDNSPLHF